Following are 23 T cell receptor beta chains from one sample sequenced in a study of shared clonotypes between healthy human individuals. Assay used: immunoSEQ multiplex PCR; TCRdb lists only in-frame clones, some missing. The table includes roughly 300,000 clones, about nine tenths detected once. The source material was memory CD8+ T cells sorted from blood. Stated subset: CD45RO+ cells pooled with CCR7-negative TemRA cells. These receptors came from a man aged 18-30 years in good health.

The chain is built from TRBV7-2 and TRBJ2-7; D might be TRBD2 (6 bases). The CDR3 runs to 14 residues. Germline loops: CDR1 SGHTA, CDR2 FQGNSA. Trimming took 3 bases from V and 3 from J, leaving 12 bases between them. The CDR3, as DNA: TGTGCCAGCAGCTTTGGACTACACCTCTACGAGCAGTACTTC. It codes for CASSFGLHLYEQYF.

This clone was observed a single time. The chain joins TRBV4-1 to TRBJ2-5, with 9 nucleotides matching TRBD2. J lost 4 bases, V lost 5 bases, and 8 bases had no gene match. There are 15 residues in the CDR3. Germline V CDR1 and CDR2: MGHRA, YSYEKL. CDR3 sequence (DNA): TGCGCCAGCAGCAAATTAGCGGGGGCGGGAGAGACCCAGTACTTC. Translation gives CASSKLAGAGETQYF.

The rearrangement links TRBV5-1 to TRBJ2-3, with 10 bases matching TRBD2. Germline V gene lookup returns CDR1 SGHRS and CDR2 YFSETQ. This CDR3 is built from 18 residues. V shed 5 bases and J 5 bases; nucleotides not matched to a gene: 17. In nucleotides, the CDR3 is TGCGCCAGCAGTCCTACCCAGCGGGAGGGCCCTCGGGTAGATACGCAGTATTTT. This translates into CASSPTQREGPRVDTQYF.

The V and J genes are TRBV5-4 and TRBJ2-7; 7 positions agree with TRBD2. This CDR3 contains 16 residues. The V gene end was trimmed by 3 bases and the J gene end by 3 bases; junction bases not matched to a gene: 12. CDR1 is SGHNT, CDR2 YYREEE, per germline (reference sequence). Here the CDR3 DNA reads TGTGCCAGCAGCTCGAGGGCTAGCGGAGAGAACTACGAGCAGTACTTC. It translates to CASSSRASGENYEQYF. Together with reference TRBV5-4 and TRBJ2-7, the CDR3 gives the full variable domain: ETGVTQSPTHLIKTRGQQVTLRCSSQSGHNTVSWYQQALGQGPQFIFQYYREEENGRGNFPPRFSGLQFPNYSSELNVNALELDDSALYLCASSSRASGENYEQYFGPGTRLTVT.

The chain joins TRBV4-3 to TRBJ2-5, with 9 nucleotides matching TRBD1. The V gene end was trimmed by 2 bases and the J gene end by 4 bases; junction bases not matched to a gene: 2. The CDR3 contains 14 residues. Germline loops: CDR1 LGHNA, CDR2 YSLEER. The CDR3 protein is CASSQHRGPETQYF. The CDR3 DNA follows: TGCGCCAGCAGCCAACACAGGGGGCCAGAGACCCAGTACTTC.

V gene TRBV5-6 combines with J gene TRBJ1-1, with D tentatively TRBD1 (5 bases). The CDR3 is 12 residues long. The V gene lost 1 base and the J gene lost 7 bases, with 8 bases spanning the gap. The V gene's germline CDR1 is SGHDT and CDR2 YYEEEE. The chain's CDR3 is CASSLSRDEAFF. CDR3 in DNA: TGTGCCAGCAGCTTGTCCAGGGATGAAGCTTTCTTT.

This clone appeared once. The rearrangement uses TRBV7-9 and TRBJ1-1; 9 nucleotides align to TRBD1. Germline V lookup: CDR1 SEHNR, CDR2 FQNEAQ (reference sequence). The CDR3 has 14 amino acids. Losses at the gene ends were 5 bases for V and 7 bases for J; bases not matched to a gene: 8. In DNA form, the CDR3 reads TGTGCCAGCAGCCTAGGACAGGGGATAGGTGAAGCTTTCTTT. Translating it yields CASSLGQGIGEAFF.

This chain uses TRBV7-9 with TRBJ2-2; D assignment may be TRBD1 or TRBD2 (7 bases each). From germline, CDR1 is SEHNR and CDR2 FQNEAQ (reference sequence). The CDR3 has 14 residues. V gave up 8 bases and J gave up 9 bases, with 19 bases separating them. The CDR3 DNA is TGTGCCAGCGACAGGGAGGGGAGGGCCCGGGAGCTGTTTTTT. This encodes CASDREGRARELFF.

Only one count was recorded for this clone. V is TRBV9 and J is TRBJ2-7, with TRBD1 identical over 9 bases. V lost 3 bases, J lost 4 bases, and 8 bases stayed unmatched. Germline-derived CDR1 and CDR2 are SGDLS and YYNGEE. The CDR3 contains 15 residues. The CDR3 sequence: CASSAGTGILYEQYF. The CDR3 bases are TGTGCCAGCAGCGCCGGGACAGGGATTCTTTACGAGCAGTACTTC.

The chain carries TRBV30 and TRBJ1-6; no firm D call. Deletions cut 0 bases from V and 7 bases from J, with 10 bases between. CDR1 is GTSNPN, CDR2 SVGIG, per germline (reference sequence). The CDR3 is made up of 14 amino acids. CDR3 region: CAWSVGHGNSPLHF. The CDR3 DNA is TGTGCCTGGAGTGTCGGGCATGGCAATTCACCCCTCCACTTT.

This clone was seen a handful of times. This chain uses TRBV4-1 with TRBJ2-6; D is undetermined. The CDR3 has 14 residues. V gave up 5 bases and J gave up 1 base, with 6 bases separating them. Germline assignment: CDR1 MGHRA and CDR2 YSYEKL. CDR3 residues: CASSALSGANVLTF. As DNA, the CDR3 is TGCGCCAGCAGCGCCTTATCTGGGGCCAACGTCCTGACTTTC.

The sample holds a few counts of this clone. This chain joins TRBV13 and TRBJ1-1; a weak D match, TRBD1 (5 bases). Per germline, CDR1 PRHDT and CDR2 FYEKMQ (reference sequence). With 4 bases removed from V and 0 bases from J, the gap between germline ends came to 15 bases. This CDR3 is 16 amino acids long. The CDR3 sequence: CASSSYGASMNTEAFF. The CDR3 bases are TGTGCCAGCAGCTCATACGGGGCTTCCATGAACACTGAAGCTTTCTTT. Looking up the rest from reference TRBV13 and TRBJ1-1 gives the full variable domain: AAGVIQSPRHLIKEKRETATLKCYPIPRHDTVYWYQQGPGQDPQFLISFYEKMQSDKGSIPDRFSAQQFSDYHSELNMSSLELGDSALYFCASSSYGASMNTEAFFGQGTRLTVV.

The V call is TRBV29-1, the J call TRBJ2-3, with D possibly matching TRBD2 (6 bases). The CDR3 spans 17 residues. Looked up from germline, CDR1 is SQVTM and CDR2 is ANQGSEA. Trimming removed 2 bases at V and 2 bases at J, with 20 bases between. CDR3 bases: TGCAGCGTTGAATCCCTCTTTAGGACTACAGACACAGATACGCAGTATTTT. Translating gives CSVESLFRTTDTDTQYF.

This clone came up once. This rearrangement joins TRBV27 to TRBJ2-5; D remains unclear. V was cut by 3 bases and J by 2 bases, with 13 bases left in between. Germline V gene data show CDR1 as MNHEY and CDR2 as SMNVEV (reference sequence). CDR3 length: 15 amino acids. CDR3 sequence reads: CASSFRAPAQETQYF. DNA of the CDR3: TGTGCCAGCAGTTTCCGGGCACCAGCTCAAGAGACCCAGTACTTC.

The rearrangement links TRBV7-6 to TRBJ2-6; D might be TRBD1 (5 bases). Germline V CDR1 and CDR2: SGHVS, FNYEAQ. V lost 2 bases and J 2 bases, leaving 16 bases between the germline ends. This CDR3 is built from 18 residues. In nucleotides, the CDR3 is TGTGCCAGCAGCTTATGGCAGGGTGATACGACTGGGGCCAACGTCCTGACTTTC. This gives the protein CASSLWQGDTTGANVLTF.

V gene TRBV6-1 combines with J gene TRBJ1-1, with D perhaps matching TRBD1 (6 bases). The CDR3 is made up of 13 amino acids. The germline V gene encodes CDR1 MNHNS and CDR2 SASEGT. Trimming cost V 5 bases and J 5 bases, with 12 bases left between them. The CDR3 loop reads CASSLGGRTEAFF. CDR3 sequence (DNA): TGTGCCAGCAGTCTTGGGGGGCGGACTGAAGCTTTCTTT.

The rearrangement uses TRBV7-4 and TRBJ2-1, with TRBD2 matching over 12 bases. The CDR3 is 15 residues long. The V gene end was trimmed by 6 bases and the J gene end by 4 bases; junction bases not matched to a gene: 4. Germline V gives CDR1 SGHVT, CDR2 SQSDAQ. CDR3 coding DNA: TGTGCCAGCAGAGCGCTAGCGGGAGGGTACAATGAGCAGTTCTTC. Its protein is CASRALAGGYNEQFF. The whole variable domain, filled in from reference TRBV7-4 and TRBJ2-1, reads GAGVSQSPRYKVAKRGRDVALRCDSISGHVTLYWYRQTLGQGSEVLTYSQSDAQRDKSGRPSGRFSAERPERSVSTLKIQRTEQGDSAVYLCASRALAGGYNEQFFGPGTRLTVL.

DNA of the CDR3: TGTGCCAGCAGTTTATCCTTGCGACAGGGGAACACTGAAGCTTTCTTT. Protein: CASSLSLRQGNTEAFF. The chain combines TRBV27 with TRBJ1-1; 7 nucleotides line up with TRBD1. V lost 0 bases, J lost 1 base, and 5 bases stayed unmatched. In germline, CDR1 is MNHEY, CDR2 SMNVEV (reference sequence). The CDR3 runs 16 residues.

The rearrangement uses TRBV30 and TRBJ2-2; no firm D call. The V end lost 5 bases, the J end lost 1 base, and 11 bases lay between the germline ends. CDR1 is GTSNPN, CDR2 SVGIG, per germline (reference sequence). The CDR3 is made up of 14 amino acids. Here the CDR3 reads CAWGNGLNTGELFF. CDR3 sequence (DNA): TGTGCCTGGGGCAACGGATTGAACACCGGGGAGCTGTTTTTT. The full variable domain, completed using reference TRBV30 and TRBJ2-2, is SQTIHQWPATLVQPVGSPLSLECTVEGTSNPNLYWYRQAAGRGLQLLFYSVGIGQISSEVPQNLSASRPQDRQFILSSKKLLLSDSGFYLCAWGNGLNTGELFFGEGSRLTVL.

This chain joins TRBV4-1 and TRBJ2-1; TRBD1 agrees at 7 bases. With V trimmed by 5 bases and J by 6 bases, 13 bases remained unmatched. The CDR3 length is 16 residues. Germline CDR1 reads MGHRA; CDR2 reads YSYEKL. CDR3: CASSAGQALNANEQFF. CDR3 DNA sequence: TGCGCCAGCAGCGCCGGACAGGCCCTAAACGCCAATGAGCAGTTCTTC.

CDR3: CASMGTGVTLSYNEQFF. CDR3 sequence (DNA): TGTGCCAGCATGGGGACAGGAGTTACTCTCTCCTACAATGAGCAGTTCTTC. The chain joins TRBV7-9 to TRBJ2-1; 8 nucleotides match TRBD1. Germline V gene lookup returns CDR1 SEHNR and CDR2 FQNEAQ (reference sequence). The CDR3 runs to 17 residues. V lost 7 bases, J lost 0 bases, and 11 bases stayed unmatched.

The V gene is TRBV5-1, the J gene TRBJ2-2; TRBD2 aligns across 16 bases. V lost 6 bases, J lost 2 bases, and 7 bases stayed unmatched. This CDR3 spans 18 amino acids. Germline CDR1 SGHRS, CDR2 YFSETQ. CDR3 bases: TGCGCCAGCACCCCGGGACTAGCGGGGGGGCCCAACACCGGGGAGCTGTTTTTT. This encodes CASTPGLAGGPNTGELFF.

DNA of the CDR3: TGTGCCAGCTCACCACCCCCGGGGCCTCTTGGCACCGGGGAGCTGTTTTTT. Amino acids: CASSPPPGPLGTGELFF. This chain links TRBV18 with TRBJ2-2; D possibly uses TRBD1 or TRBD2 (5 bases each). The V and J ends lost 0 bases and 4 bases respectively, with 15 bases between them. The CDR3 contains 17 residues. The germline V gene encodes CDR1 KGHSH and CDR2 LQKENI. Complete variable domain (other parts from reference TRBV18 and TRBJ2-2): NAGVMQNPRHLVRRRGQEARLRCSPMKGHSHVYWYRQLPEEGLKFMVYLQKENIIDESGMPKERFSAEFPKEGPSILRIQQVVRGDSAAYFCASSPPPGPLGTGELFFGEGSRLTVL.